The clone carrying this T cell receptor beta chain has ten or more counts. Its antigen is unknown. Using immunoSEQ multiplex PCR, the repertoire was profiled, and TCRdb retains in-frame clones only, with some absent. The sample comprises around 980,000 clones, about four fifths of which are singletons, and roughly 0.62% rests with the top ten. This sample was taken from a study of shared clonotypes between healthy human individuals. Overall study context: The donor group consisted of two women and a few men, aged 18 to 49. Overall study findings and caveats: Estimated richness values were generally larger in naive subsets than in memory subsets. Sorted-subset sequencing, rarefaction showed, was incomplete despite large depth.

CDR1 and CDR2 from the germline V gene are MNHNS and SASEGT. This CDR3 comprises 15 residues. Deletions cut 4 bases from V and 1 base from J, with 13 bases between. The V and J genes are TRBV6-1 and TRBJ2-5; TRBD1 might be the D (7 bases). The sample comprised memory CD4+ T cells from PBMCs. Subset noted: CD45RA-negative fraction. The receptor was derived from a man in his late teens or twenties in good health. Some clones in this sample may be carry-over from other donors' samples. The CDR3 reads CASSAAGGSQETQYF. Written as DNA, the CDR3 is TGTGCCAGCAGTGCGGCAGGGGGGTCCCAAGAGACCCAGTACTTC.